This entry concerns a single T cell receptor beta chain. What it recognizes is unknown. The iRepertoire nested amplicon-rescue multiplex PCR amplified TCR alpha and beta CDR3s from RNA. For one-step reverse transcription and amplification, about 85-400 ng of tissue mRNA or PBMC total RNA was used. TCRdb processed the multiplex PCR reads anew with MiXCR; each CDR3 protein has one entry. The sample shows 90,000 or so distinct CDR3 sequences, roughly 40% of them seen only once. This sample was taken from a study of glioma-infiltrating T cells. General study findings and limits: Non-neoplastic patients had below-expected tissue-blood divergence, while all gliomas exceeded expectation. Tissue and blood shared very few CDR3 sequences.

The V and J ends lost 8 bases and 7 bases respectively, with 8 bases between them. The CDR3 covers 11 residues. Germline-derived CDR1 and CDR2 are KGHDR and SFDVKD. This sequence was found in a human donor with low-grade glioma or glioblastoma, undergoing nonglioma brain surgery, or in good health (not recorded which). Sequenced input: glioma tissue, nonneoplastic brain tissue, or PBMCs (not recorded which). The J gene is TRBJ2-1, the V gene TRBV24-1; D is uncertain. Written as DNA, the CDR3 is TGTGCCACCATTGCATCGAATGAGCAGTTCTTC. It specifies CATIASNEQFF.